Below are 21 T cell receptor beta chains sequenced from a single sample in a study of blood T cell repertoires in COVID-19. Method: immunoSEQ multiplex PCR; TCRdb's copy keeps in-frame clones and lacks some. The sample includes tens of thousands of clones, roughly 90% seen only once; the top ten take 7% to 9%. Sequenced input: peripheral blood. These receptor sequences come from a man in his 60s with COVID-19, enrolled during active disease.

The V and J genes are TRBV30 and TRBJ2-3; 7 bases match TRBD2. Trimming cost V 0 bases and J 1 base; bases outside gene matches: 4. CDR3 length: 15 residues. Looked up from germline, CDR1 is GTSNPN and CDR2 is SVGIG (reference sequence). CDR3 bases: TGTGCCTGGAGTGTATTTGCGGGAGGCACAGATACGCAGTATTTT. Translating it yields CAWSVFAGGTDTQYF.

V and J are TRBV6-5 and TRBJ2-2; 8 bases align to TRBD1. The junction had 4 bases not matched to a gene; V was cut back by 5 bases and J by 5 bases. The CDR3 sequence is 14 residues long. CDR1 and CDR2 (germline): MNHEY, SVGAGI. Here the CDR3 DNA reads TGTGCCAGCAGTCCCAGGGGGCGAACCGGGGAGCTGTTTTTT. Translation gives CASSPRGRTGELFF.

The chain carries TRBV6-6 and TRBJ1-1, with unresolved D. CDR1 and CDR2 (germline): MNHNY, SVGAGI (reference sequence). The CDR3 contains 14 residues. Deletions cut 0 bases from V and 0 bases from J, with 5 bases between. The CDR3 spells CASSYSAVNTEAFF. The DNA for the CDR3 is TGTGCCAGCAGTTACTCTGCGGTGAACACTGAAGCTTTCTTT.

The CDR3 reads CASSISLAGGGGGQFF. CDR3 nucleotide sequence: TGTGCCAGTAGTATCTCGCTAGCGGGTGGCGGAGGTGGGCAGTTCTTC. The chain joins TRBV19 to TRBJ2-1; TRBD2 matches at 8 bases. The CDR3 runs to 16 residues. Unmatched junction bases numbered 16, after V lost 3 bases and J lost 12 bases. CDR1 is LNHDA and CDR2 is SQIVND in the germline V gene (reference sequence).

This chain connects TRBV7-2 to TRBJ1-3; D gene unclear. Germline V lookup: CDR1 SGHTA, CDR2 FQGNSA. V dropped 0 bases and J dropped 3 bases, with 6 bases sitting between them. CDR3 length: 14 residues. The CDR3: CASSLASGGNTIYF. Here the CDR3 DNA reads TGTGCCAGCAGCTTAGCCTCAGGTGGAAACACCATATATTTT.

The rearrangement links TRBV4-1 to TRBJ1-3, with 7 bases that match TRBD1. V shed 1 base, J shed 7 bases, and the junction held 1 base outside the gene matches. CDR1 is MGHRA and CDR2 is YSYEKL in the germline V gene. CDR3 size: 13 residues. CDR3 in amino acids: CASSQAGGNTIYF. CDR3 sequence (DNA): TGCGCCAGCAGCCAAGCAGGGGGGAACACCATATATTTT.

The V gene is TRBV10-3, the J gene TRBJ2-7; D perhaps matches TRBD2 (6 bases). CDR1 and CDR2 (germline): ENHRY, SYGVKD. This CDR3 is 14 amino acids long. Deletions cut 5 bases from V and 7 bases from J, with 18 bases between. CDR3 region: CAISNREKPSEQYF. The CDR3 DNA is TGTGCCATCAGTAACCGGGAGAAGCCTAGTGAGCAGTACTTC.

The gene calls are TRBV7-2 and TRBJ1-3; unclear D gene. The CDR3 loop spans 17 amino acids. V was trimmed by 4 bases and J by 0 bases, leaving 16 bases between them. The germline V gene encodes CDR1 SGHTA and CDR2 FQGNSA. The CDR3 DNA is TGTGCCAGCAGCTCCCCCCGGTCGGAGAGCTCTGGAAACACCATATATTTT. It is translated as CASSSPRSESSGNTIYF.

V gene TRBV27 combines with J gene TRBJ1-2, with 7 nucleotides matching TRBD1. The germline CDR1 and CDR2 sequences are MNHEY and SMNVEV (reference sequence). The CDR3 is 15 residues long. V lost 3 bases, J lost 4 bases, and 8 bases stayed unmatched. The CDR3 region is CASSLGTTGVYGYTF. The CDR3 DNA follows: TGTGCCAGCAGTTTGGGAACTACAGGGGTCTATGGCTACACCTTC.

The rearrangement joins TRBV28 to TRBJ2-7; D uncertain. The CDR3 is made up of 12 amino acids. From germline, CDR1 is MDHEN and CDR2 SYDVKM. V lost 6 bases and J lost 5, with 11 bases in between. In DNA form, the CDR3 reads TGTGCCAGCAGGCATACTGTGGACGAGCAGTACTTC. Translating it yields CASRHTVDEQYF.

This CDR3 is CASSVIPGHPCRETQYF. DNA for the CDR3: TGTGCCAGCAGCGTCATCCCGGGACACCCGTGCAGAGAGACCCAGTACTTC. The chain joins TRBV21-1 to TRBJ2-5; TRBD1 reflects the table's D call only, with no check against the DNA. TRBV21-1 is flagged as a pseudogene. This CDR3 has 17 residues.

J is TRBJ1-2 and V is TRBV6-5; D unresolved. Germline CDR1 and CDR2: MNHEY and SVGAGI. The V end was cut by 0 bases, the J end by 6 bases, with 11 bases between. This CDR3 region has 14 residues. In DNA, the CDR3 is TGTGCCAGCAGTTACTCCGCGGGGATGGATGGCTACACCTTC. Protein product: CASSYSAGMDGYTF.

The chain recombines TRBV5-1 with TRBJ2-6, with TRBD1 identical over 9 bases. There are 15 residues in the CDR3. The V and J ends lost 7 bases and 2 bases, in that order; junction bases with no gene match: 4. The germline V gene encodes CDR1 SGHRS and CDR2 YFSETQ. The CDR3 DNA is TGCGCCAGCTCACAGGGGGCAACTGGGGCCAACGTCCTGACTTTC. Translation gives CASSQGATGANVLTF.

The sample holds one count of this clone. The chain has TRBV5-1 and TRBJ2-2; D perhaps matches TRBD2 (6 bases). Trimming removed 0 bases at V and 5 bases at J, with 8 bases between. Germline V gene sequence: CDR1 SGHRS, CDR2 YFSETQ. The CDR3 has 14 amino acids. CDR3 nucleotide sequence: TGCGCCAGCAGCTTGGTCGGAGGGACCGGGGAGCTGTTTTTT. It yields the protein CASSLVGGTGELFF.

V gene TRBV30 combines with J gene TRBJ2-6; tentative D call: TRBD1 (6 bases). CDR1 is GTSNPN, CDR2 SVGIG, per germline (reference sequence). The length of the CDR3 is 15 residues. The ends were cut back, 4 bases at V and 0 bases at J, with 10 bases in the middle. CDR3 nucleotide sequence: TGTGCCTGGACCAAGGACAGCTCTGGGGCCAACGTCCTGACTTTC. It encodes CAWTKDSSGANVLTF.

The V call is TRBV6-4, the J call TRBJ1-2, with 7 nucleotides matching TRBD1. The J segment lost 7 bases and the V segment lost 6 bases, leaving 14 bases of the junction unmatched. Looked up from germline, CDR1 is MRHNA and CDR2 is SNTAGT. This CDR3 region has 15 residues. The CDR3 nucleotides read TGTGCCAGCAGGGAGTCCACCGACAGGGAAACTGGCTACACCTTC. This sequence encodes CASRESTDRETGYTF.

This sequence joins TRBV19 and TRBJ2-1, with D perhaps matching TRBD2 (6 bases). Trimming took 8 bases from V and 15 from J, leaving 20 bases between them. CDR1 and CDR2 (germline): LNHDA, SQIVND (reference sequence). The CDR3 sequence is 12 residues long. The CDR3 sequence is CASLSGSYVPFF. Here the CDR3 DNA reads TGTGCCAGTCTGTCCGGGAGCTATGTCCCGTTCTTC. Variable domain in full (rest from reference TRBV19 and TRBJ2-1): DGGITQSPKYLFRKEGQNVTLSCEQNLNHDAMYWYRQDPGQGLRLIYYSQIVNDFQKGDIAEGYSVSREKKESFPLTVTSAQKNPTAFYLCASLSGSYVPFFGPGTRLTVL.

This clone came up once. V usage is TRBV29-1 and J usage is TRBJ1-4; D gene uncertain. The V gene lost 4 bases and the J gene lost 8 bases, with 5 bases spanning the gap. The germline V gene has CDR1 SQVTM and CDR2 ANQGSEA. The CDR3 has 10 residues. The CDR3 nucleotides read TGCAGCGTTGCGGAGGAAAAACTGTTTTTT. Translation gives CSVAEEKLFF. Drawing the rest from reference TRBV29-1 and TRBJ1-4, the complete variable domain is SAVISQKPSRDICQRGTSLTIQCQVDSQVTMMFWYRQQPGQSLTLIATANQGSEATYESGFVIDKFPISRPNLTFSTLTVSNMSPEDSSIYLCSVAEEKLFFGSGTQLSVL.

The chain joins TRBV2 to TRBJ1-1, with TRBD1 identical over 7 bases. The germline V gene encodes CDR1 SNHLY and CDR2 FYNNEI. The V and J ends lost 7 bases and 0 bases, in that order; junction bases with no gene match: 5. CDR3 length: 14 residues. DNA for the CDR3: TGTGCCAGCAACCCGACAGGGTTGAACACTGAAGCTTTCTTT. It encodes CASNPTGLNTEAFF.

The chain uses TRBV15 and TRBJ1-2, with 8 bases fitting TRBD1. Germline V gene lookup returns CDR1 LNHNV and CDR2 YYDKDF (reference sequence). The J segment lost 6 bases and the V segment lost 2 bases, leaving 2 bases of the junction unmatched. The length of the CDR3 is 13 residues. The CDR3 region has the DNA TGTGCCACCAGCAGACAGGGGGCCCATGGCTACACCTTC. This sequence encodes CATSRQGAHGYTF.

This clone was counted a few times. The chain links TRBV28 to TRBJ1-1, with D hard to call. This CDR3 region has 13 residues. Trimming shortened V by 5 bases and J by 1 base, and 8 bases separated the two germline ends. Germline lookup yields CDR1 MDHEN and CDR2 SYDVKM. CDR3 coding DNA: TGTGCCAGCAGTCTTCACGGGAACACTGAAGCTTTCTTT. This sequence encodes CASSLHGNTEAFF.